This TCR beta chain was sequenced for a study of T cells in Graves' hyperthyroidism and ophthalmopathy. Researchers amplified the TCR beta CDR3 regions from RNA transcripts. The HTBI set primed first-round TCR CDR3 RT-PCR. TCRdb independently ran MiXCR on the multiplex PCR reads; one entry per CDR3 protein. Here the sample spans hundreds of thousands of distinct CDR3 sequences, approximately 13% being singletons. The CDR3 is 14 amino acids. Germline V gene data show CDR1 as ENHRY and CDR2 as SYGVKD. Trimming cost V 10 bases and J 5 bases, with 18 bases left between them. Sample: blood. This TCR derives from a woman aged 30 to 39 with Graves' hyperthyroidism that later progressed to Graves' ophthalmopathy. This chain connects TRBV10-3 to TRBJ2-1; TRBD1 or TRBD2 may be the D gene (5 bases each). The CDR3 reads CATRENPTDNEQFF. The CDR3 nucleotides read TGTGCCACCCGGGAAAACCCGACAGACAATGAGCAGTTCTTC.